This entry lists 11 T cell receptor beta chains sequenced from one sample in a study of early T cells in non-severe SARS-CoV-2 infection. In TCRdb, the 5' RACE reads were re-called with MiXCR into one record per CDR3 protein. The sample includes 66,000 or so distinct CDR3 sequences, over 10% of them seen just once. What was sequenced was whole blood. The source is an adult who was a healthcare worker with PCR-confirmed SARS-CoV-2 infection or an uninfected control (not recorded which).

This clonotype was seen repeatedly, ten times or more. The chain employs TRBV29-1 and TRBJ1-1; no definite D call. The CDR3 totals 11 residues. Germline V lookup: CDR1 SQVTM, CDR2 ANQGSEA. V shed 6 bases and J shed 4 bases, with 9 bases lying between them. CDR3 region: CSVPGFTEAFF. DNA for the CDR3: TGCAGCGTCCCGGGTTTCACTGAAGCTTTCTTT.

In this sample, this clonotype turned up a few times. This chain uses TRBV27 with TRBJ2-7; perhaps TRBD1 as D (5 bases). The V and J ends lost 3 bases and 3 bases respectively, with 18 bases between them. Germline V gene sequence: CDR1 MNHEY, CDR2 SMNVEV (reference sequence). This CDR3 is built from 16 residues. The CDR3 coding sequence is TGTGCCAGCAGTTTCCTCCCGACAGCCTCGGGCTACGAGCAGTACTTC. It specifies CASSFLPTASGYEQYF.

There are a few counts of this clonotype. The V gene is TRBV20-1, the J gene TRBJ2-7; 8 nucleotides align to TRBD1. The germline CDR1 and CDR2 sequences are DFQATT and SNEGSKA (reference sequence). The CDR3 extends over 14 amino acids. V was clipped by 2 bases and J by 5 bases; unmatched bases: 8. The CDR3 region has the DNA TGCAGTGCTAGATCCCGGACAGGGAGCCACGAGCAGTACTTC. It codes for CSARSRTGSHEQYF.

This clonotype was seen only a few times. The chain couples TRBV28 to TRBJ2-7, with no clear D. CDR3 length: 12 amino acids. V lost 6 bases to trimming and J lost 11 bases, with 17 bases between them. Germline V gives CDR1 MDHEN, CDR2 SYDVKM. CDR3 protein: CASSSLIIPEYF. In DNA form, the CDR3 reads TGTGCCAGCAGCTCCTTAATCATCCCGGAGTACTTC.

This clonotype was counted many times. The CDR3 nucleotides read TGCAGCGGTGACAGGGCCCCGAACACTGAAGCTTTCTTT. Protein: CSGDRAPNTEAFF. The rearrangement links TRBV29-1 to TRBJ1-1, with 7 bases identical to TRBD1. The V gene end was trimmed by 7 bases and the J gene end by 1 base; junction bases not matched to a gene: 6. The CDR3 length is 13 residues. Germline V gene sequence: CDR1 SQVTM, CDR2 ANQGSEA.

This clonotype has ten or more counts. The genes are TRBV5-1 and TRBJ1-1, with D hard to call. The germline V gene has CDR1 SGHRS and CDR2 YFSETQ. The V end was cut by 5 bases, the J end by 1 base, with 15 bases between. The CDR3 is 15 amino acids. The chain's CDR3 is CASRNGEEGNTEAFF. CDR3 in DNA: TGCGCCAGCAGAAATGGAGAGGAGGGGAACACTGAAGCTTTCTTT.

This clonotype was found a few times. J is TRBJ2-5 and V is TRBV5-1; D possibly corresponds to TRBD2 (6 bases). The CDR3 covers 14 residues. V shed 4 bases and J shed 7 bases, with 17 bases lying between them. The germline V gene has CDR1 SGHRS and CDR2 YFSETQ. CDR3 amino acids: CASSPGVAVVTQYF. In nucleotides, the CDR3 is TGCGCCAGCAGCCCAGGAGTAGCGGTAGTGACCCAGTACTTC.

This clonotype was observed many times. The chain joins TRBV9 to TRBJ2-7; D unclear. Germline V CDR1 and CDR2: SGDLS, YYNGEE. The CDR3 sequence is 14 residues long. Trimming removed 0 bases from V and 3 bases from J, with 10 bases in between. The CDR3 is CASSVDSFDYEQYF. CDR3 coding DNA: TGTGCCAGCAGCGTAGATAGTTTTGACTACGAGCAGTACTTC.

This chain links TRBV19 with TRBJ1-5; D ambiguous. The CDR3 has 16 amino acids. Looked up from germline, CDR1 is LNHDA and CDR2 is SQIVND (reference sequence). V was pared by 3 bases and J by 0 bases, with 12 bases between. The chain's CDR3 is CASSMNRQSSNQPQHF. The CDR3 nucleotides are TGTGCCAGTAGTATGAATAGGCAAAGTAGCAATCAGCCCCAGCATTTT.

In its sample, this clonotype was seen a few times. The DNA for the CDR3 is TGTGCCAGCAGCTTAGTAGAACGACAGCCATACAATGAGCAGTTCTTC. Its protein is CASSLVERQPYNEQFF. The chain combines TRBV7-8 with TRBJ2-1, with D possibly matching TRBD1 (5 bases). Per germline, CDR1 SGHVS and CDR2 FQNEAQ. Trimming took 1 base from V and 4 from J, leaving 14 bases between them. This CDR3 spans 16 amino acids.

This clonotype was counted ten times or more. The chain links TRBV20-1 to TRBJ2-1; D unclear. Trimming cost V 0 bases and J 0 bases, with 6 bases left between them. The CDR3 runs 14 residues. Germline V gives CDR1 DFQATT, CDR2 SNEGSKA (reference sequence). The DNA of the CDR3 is TGCAGTGCTAGAGATGTGAGCTCCTACAATGAGCAGTTCTTC. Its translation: CSARDVSSYNEQFF.